Below are 20 T cell receptor beta chains sequenced from a single sample in a study of cytomegalovirus exposure and HLA in healthy donors. Primers included in the PCR were 60 Vbeta and 13 Jbeta primers. Sequencing used immunoSEQ multiplex PCR; TCRdb keeps in-frame clones, though not all of them. The sample has approximately 110,000 clones; approximately 70% are singletons. Sequences were obtained from PBMCs. All receptors come from a man aged 40-49 years in good health and CMV-seropositive.

The V gene is TRBV18, the J gene TRBJ1-1; TRBD1 matches at 7 bases. Germline V gene data show CDR1 as KGHSH and CDR2 as LQKENI. The V gene end was trimmed by 2 bases and the J gene end by 3 bases; junction bases not matched to a gene: 0. The CDR3 totals 13 residues. The CDR3 spells CASSPGQDTEAFF. The CDR3 nucleotides are TGTGCCAGCTCACCAGGACAGGACACTGAAGCTTTCTTT.

The rearrangement links TRBV5-6 to TRBJ2-7; TRBD1 might be the D (5 bases). V lost 4 bases and J lost 3, with 20 bases in between. This CDR3 contains 16 residues. Germline CDR1 SGHDT, CDR2 YYEEEE. CDR3 sequence (DNA): TGTGCCAGCAGCCCTGGGGCGATTTACGGCCTCTACGAGCAGTACTTC. It codes for CASSPGAIYGLYEQYF.

The chain recombines TRBV27 with TRBJ2-6; tentatively, D is TRBD1 (5 bases). CDR1 and CDR2 from the germline V gene are MNHEY and SMNVEV (reference sequence). CDR3 length: 14 residues. Trimming stripped 6 bases from V and 0 bases from J, with 6 bases between. CDR3 in DNA: TGTGCCAGCAGAAGGGGCTCTGGGGCCAACGTCCTGACTTTC. Protein product: CASRRGSGANVLTF. Combining the CDR3 with reference TRBV27 and TRBJ2-6 gives the whole variable domain EAQVTQNPRYLITVTGKKLTVTCSQNMNHEYMSWYRQDPGLGLRQIYYSMNVEVTDKGDVPEGYKVSRKEKRNFPLILESPSPNQTSLYFCASRRGSGANVLTFGAGSRLTVL.

V is TRBV29-1 and J is TRBJ2-1; 7 bases line up with TRBD1. In germline, CDR1 is SQVTM, CDR2 ANQGSEA. The V segment lost 7 bases and the J segment 12 bases; nucleotides outside the gene matches: 9. The CDR3 spans 11 residues. In DNA form, the CDR3 reads TGCAGCGGCCTAAGACAGGGTCGGCAGTTCTTC. Translation gives CSGLRQGRQFF.

The chain uses TRBV19 and TRBJ1-1; no clear D gene. The CDR3 is made up of 13 amino acids. Between the trimmed V and J ends, which lost 4 bases and 1 base, there was a span of 7 bases. The germline V gene has CDR1 LNHDA and CDR2 SQIVND (reference sequence). The DNA of the CDR3 is TGTGCCAGTAGTAATGGCCCGAACACTGAAGCTTTCTTT. Translation gives CASSNGPNTEAFF.

This clone has only a few counts. The chain recombines TRBV28 with TRBJ1-1, with a possible D match to TRBD1 (5 bases). The CDR3 is 14 residues long. V dropped 1 base and J dropped 2 bases, with 8 bases sitting between them. Germline assignment: CDR1 MDHEN and CDR2 SYDVKM. This chain's CDR3 is CASSLYQGNTEAFF. CDR3 sequence (DNA): TGTGCCAGCAGTTTATATCAGGGAAACACTGAAGCTTTCTTT.

The chain uses TRBV6-5 and TRBJ2-1, with D uncertain. Germline CDR1 is MNHEY and CDR2 is SVGAGI. The V gene lost 0 bases and the J gene lost 6 bases, with 6 bases spanning the gap. This CDR3 is built from 13 residues. CDR3 coding DNA: TGTGCCAGCAGTTACTCCCAGATCAATGAGCAGTTCTTC. Its protein product is CASSYSQINEQFF.

The CDR3 bases are TGTGCCAGCAGTTCCACGACTAGCGGGGAGACCCAGTACTTC. Protein: CASSSTTSGETQYF. The genes are TRBV6-6 and TRBJ2-5, with 10 bases fitting TRBD2. The CDR3 sequence is 14 residues long. Germline assignment: CDR1 MNHNY and CDR2 SVGAGI (reference sequence). Trimming at V came to 4 bases and at J to 5 bases, leaving 4 bases not matched to a gene.

The rearrangement uses TRBV7-9 and TRBJ2-1, with a weak D call TRBD1 (5 bases). The CDR3 spans 13 residues. Germline values: CDR1 SEHNR, CDR2 FQNEAQ (reference sequence). The V gene lost 5 bases and the J gene lost 6 bases, with 11 bases spanning the gap. In nucleotides, the CDR3 is TGTGCCAGCAGCCGCCAGGGATTCAATGAGCAGTTCTTC. This translates into CASSRQGFNEQFF. The whole variable domain, remainder taken from reference TRBV7-9 and TRBJ2-1, is DTGVSQNPRHKITKRGQNVTFRCDPISEHNRLYWYRQTLGQGPEFLTYFQNEAQLEKSRLLSDRFSAERPKGSFSTLEIQRTEQGDSAMYLCASSRQGFNEQFFGPGTRLTVL.

The V gene is TRBV29-1, the J gene TRBJ1-1, with a tentative D call TRBD1 (6 bases). Deletions cut 6 bases from V and 7 bases from J, with 12 bases between. Germline CDR1 reads SQVTM; CDR2 reads ANQGSEA. The CDR3 loop spans 11 amino acids. The CDR3 here is CSVRGQYEAFF. The CDR3 region has the DNA TGCAGCGTCCGCGGACAGTATGAAGCTTTCTTT.

The V call is TRBV29-1, the J call TRBJ2-1; tentatively, D is TRBD2 (5 bases). V was cut by 4 bases and J by 0 bases, with 10 bases left in between. Germline V lookup: CDR1 SQVTM, CDR2 ANQGSEA. This CDR3 comprises 14 residues. DNA of the CDR3: TGCAGCGTTGCAGACGGGATCTCCTACAATGAGCAGTTCTTC. Amino acid sequence: CSVADGISYNEQFF.

The J gene is TRBJ1-1, the V gene TRBV7-9; 10 nucleotides agree with TRBD1. This CDR3 is built from 16 residues. The germline V gene encodes CDR1 SEHNR and CDR2 FQNEAQ (reference sequence). V was pared by 1 base and J by 5 bases, with 7 bases of the junction left unmatched. The CDR3 here is CASSLGQGAEYTEAFF. CDR3 nucleotide sequence: TGTGCCAGCAGCTTAGGACAGGGGGCAGAGTATACTGAAGCTTTCTTT. The full variable domain, its missing parts supplied by reference TRBV7-9 and TRBJ1-1, is DTGVSQNPRHKITKRGQNVTFRCDPISEHNRLYWYRQTLGQGPEFLTYFQNEAQLEKSRLLSDRFSAERPKGSFSTLEIQRTEQGDSAMYLCASSLGQGAEYTEAFFGQGTRLTVV.

The chain employs TRBV19 and TRBJ2-1; 9 bases are a match to TRBD1. After removal of 8 bases from V and 1 base from J, the junction contained 0 bases not matched to a gene. This CDR3 is built from 13 residues. Germline V CDR1 and CDR2: LNHDA, SQIVND (reference sequence). The DNA of the CDR3 is TGTGCCAGTGGACAGGGGTCCTACAATGAGCAGTTCTTC. It codes for CASGQGSYNEQFF.

This clone was counted once. This chain connects TRBV6-4 to TRBJ2-7; D uncertain. Germline V gene sequence: CDR1 MRHNA, CDR2 SNTAGT. The CDR3 totals 15 residues. V was clipped by 6 bases and J by 4 bases, with 19 bases between them. CDR3 nucleotide sequence: TGTGCCAGCAGCTCCCAGACTGCGAAGGCGTACGAGCAGTACTTC. It encodes CASSSQTAKAYEQYF.

In its sample, this clone was seen once. The chain recombines TRBV27 with TRBJ2-7; 8 positions match TRBD2. The V segment lost 2 bases and the J segment 4 bases; nucleotides outside the gene matches: 10. The CDR3 contains 16 residues. Germline loops: CDR1 MNHEY, CDR2 SMNVEV (reference sequence). The CDR3 DNA sequence: TGTGCCAGCAGTTTAATTACGGGACTAGGGGCATACGAGCAGTACTTC. Its protein product is CASSLITGLGAYEQYF.

The chain joins TRBV19 to TRBJ1-2; 9 bases map to TRBD1. This CDR3 region has 11 residues. Germline trimming cut 8 bases from V and 8 bases from J; bases unmatched to any gene: 3. Germline CDR1 reads LNHDA; CDR2 reads SQIVND (reference sequence). The DNA for the CDR3 is TGTGCCAGTGGGACAGGGCTCGGCTACACCTTC. Its protein is CASGTGLGYTF.

The rearrangement links TRBV4-1 to TRBJ1-2; D not resolved. Trimming removed 0 bases from V and 5 bases from J, with 7 bases in between. Germline V CDR1 and CDR2: MGHRA, YSYEKL. This CDR3 is built from 13 residues. CDR3 nucleotides: TGCGCCAGCAGCCAAGATGTTAAATATGGCTACACCTTC. Translated, it gives CASSQDVKYGYTF.

The rearrangement joins TRBV7-3 to TRBJ1-2; tentatively, D is TRBD1 (5 bases). Deletions cut 1 base from V and 9 bases from J, with 9 bases between. In germline, CDR1 is SGHTA, CDR2 FQGTGA. This CDR3 is built from 12 residues. CDR3 in amino acids: CASSLNGARYTF. The CDR3 region has the DNA TGTGCCAGCAGCTTAAATGGGGCCCGCTACACCTTC.

The J gene is TRBJ2-5, the V gene TRBV25-1, with 9 bases lining up with TRBD1. V lost 6 bases to trimming and J lost 4 bases; unmatched junction nucleotides: 9. The CDR3 is made up of 15 amino acids. CDR1 is MGHDK and CDR2 is SYGVNS in the germline V gene. The CDR3: CASSLDRGSGETQYF. The CDR3 region has the DNA TGTGCCAGCAGCCTAGACAGGGGGAGTGGAGAGACCCAGTACTTC. Using reference TRBV25-1 and TRBJ2-5 for the parts outside the CDR3, the full variable domain is EADIYQTPRYLVIGTGKKITLECSQTMGHDKMYWYQQDPGMELHLIHYSYGVNSTEKGDLSSESTVSRIRTEHFPLTLESARPSHTSQYLCASSLDRGSGETQYFGPGTRLLVL.

CDR3 bases: TGTGCCAGCAGCTTCAAAGGCAGGGGAAGCTACGAGCAGTACTTC. Residues: CASSFKGRGSYEQYF. The chain recombines TRBV7-8 with TRBJ2-7; possibly TRBD1 for D (6 bases). This CDR3 is 15 amino acids long. Germline lookup yields CDR1 SGHVS and CDR2 FQNEAQ. V gave up 3 bases and J gave up 3 bases, with 15 bases separating them. The complete variable domain, with remaining parts taken from reference TRBV7-8 and TRBJ2-7, reads GAGVSQSPRYKVAKRGQDVALRCDPISGHVSLFWYQQALGQGPEFLTYFQNEAQLDKSGLPSDRFFAERPEGSVSTLKIQRTQQEDSAVYLCASSFKGRGSYEQYFGPGTRLTVT.